Detailed here is one TCR beta chain. These data originate in a study of T cells in Graves' hyperthyroidism and ophthalmopathy. The germline gives CDR1 DFQATT, CDR2 SNEGSKA (reference sequence). Trimming cost V 4 bases and J 6 bases; bases outside gene matches: 6. The CDR3 covers 14 residues. RNA transcripts provided the source from which TCR beta CDR3 regions were amplified. First-round RT-PCR with HTBI primers amplified the TCR CDR3 region. TCRdb recomputed calls from the multiplex PCR reads with MiXCR, one row per CDR3 protein. The sample gives 490,000 or so distinct CDR3 sequences, 20% of which show up once; around 50% is in the top ten.

The sample consisted of blood. This chain connects TRBV20-1 to TRBJ1-6; TRBD1 matches at 7 bases. The sequence came from a man aged 40-49 years with Graves' ophthalmopathy. CDR3 bases: TGCAGTGCTATATTTCCAGGGGGTAATTCACCCCTCCACTTT. Its translation is CSAIFPGGNSPLHF.